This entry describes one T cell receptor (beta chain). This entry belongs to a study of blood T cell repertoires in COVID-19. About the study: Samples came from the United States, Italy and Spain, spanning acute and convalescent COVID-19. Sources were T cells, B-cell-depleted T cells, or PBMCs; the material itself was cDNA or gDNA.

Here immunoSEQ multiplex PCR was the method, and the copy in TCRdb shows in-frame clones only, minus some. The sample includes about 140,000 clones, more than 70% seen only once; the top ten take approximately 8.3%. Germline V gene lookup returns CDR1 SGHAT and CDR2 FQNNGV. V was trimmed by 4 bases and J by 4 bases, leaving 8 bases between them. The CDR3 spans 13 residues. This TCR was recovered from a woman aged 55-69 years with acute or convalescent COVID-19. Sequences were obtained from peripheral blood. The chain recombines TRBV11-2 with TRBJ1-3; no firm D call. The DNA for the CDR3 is TGTGCCAGCAGCTCCTTAATCGGAAACACCATATATTTT. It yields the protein CASSSLIGNTIYF.